This TCR beta chain is drawn from a study of T cells in Graves' hyperthyroidism and ophthalmopathy. RNA transcripts were the template for amplifying TCR beta CDR3 regions. RT-PCR in the first round (using the HTBI primer set) targeted the TCR CDR3. A single record per CDR3 protein comes from TCRdb applying MiXCR to the multiplex PCR reads. The sample holds about 290,000 distinct CDR3 sequences, about 13% seen once. This clonotype has just a few counts. The clonotype comes from a woman aged 40 to 49 with Graves' hyperthyroidism. The material sequenced was blood.

The DNA of the CDR3 is TGTGCCAGCCGCCCGGGACTAGCGGGAGTCCTTGAGCAGTTCTTC. Amino acids: CASRPGLAGVLEQFF. The V call is TRBV7-9, the J call TRBJ2-1, with 14 bases identical to TRBD2. The germline V gene has CDR1 SEHNR and CDR2 FQNEAQ (reference sequence). Trimming removed 8 bases from V and 9 bases from J; junction bases left unmatched: 9. The CDR3 has 15 amino acids.